This is a list of T cell receptor beta chains from one sample in a study of shared clonotypes between healthy human individuals. Some clones are missing from TCRdb's copy, which holds only in-frame ones; the method was immunoSEQ multiplex PCR. Found here are more than 2 million clones, around 93% of them singletons; the top ten hold 1.5% to 2%. The sequenced sample consisted of naive CD8+ T cells from PBMCs. The receptors were sampled from a man between 18 and 35 years old in good health. Some clones in this sample may be carry-over from other donors' samples. The CDR3 runs from the conserved cysteine through the conserved F or W. A D gene is named only where the DNA matches it firmly. Clone size is not always given. Where it is, it says once, few, many or a class for expanded clones.

V gene: TRBV27
clone size: -
CDR3 length: 17
D gene: TRBD1
J gene: TRBJ2-2
CDR3 DNA: TGTGCCAGCAGTTTATTGGACAGGGCAGCGAACACCGGGGAGCTGTTTTTT
CDR3 protein: CASSLLDRAANTGELFF

V gene: TRBV7-3
clone size: -
CDR3 length: 14
D gene: -
J gene: TRBJ2-3
CDR3 DNA: TGTGCCAGCAGCTTATTAGGCTCGACAGATACGCAGTATTTT
CDR3 protein: CASSLLGSTDTQYF

V gene: TRBV15
clone size: -
CDR3 length: 12
D gene: -
J gene: TRBJ2-5
CDR3 DNA: TGTGCCACCAGCAGAGCCCGAGAGACCCAGTACTTC
CDR3 protein: CATSRARETQYF

V gene: TRBV6-1
clone size: -
CDR3 length: 13
D gene: -
J gene: TRBJ2-7
CDR3 DNA: TGTGCCAGCAGTGATACGGGACCCTACGAGCAGTACTTC
CDR3 protein: CASSDTGPYEQYF

V gene: TRBV28
clone size: -
CDR3 length: 14
D gene: -
J gene: TRBJ2-7
CDR3 DNA: TGTGCCAGCAGTTTATTTCTAAAGGGATCCGAGCAGTACTTC
CDR3 protein: CASSLFLKGSEQYF

V gene: TRBV27
clone size: -
CDR3 length: 13
D gene: -
J gene: TRBJ1-1
CDR3 DNA: TGTGCCAGCAGGAAGACAGGGAACACTGAAGCTTTCTTT
CDR3 protein: CASRKTGNTEAFF

V gene: TRBV7-9
clone size: -
CDR3 length: 16
D gene: -
J gene: TRBJ2-7
CDR3 DNA: TGTGCCAGCAGCTTAGCGGAGGGACATTCAGTATACGAGCAGTACTTC
CDR3 protein: CASSLAEGHSVYEQYF

V gene: TRBV5-1
clone size: -
CDR3 length: 15
D gene: -
J gene: TRBJ2-7
CDR3 DNA: TGCGCCAGCAGCTTGGATTTGTCGGGACATAACGAGCAGTACTTC
CDR3 protein: CASSLDLSGHNEQYF

V gene: TRBV27
clone size: once
CDR3 length: 13
D gene: -
J gene: TRBJ2-7
CDR3 DNA: TGTGCCAGCAGTTTGGGTATTCGGAGCGAGCAGTACTTC
CDR3 protein: CASSLGIRSEQYF

V gene: TRBV4-2
clone size: -
CDR3 length: 15
D gene: -
J gene: TRBJ1-2
CDR3 DNA: TGTGCCAGCAGCCAAGTGGACCTCGATTCCTATGGCTACACCTTC
CDR3 protein: CASSQVDLDSYGYTF

V gene: TRBV6-1
clone size: -
CDR3 length: 15
D gene: -
J gene: TRBJ2-7
CDR3 DNA: TGTGCCAGCATCTCGAGGGGTTTTATCAGCTACGAGCAGTACTTC
CDR3 protein: CASISRGFISYEQYF

V gene: TRBV6-5
clone size: -
CDR3 length: 14
D gene: -
J gene: TRBJ1-2
CDR3 DNA: TGTGCCAGCAGTTACTCGGAGGATGCCTATGGCTACACCTTC
CDR3 protein: CASSYSEDAYGYTF

V gene: TRBV7-9
clone size: -
CDR3 length: 17
D gene: TRBD2
J gene: TRBJ2-1
CDR3 DNA: TGTGCCAGCAGCTCCGGACTAGCGGGGGTGAGATACAATGAGCAGTTCTTC
CDR3 protein: CASSSGLAGVRYNEQFF

V gene: TRBV18
clone size: -
CDR3 length: 17
D gene: TRBD2
J gene: TRBJ2-3
CDR3 DNA: TGTGCCAGCTCACCAGTTAGCGGGAGGCAAAGCACAGATACGCAGTATTTT
CDR3 protein: CASSPVSGRQSTDTQYF

V gene: TRBV7-3
clone size: -
CDR3 length: 15
D gene: -
J gene: TRBJ2-5
CDR3 DNA: TGTGCCAGCAGCTTACGGGGGACAAACCAAGAGACCCAGTACTTC
CDR3 protein: CASSLRGTNQETQYF

V gene: TRBV6-4
clone size: -
CDR3 length: 16
D gene: -
J gene: TRBJ2-6
CDR3 DNA: TGTGCCAGCAGTGCCGGGACTCTCTCTGGGGCCAACGTCCTGACTTTC
CDR3 protein: CASSAGTLSGANVLTF

V gene: TRBV4-1
clone size: -
CDR3 length: 18
D gene: -
J gene: TRBJ2-2
CDR3 DNA: TGCGCCAGCAGCCAAGAGCCCCCCCCGGGGGCTGACACCGGGGAGCTGTTTTTT
CDR3 protein: CASSQEPPPGADTGELFF

V gene: TRBV28
clone size: -
CDR3 length: 14
D gene: -
J gene: TRBJ1-4
CDR3 DNA: TGTGCCAGCAGTTTATTTATAGATAATGAAAAACTGTTTTTT
CDR3 protein: CASSLFIDNEKLFF

V gene: TRBV28
clone size: -
CDR3 length: 16
D gene: -
J gene: TRBJ2-5
CDR3 DNA: TGTGCCAGCAGCCCCAGCTGGGCAGGGCCCCAAGAGACCCAGTACTTC
CDR3 protein: CASSPSWAGPQETQYF

V gene: TRBV9
clone size: -
CDR3 length: 14
D gene: TRBD1
J gene: TRBJ2-7
CDR3 DNA: TGTGCCAGCAGCTTGGGGACAGGAACCTACGAGCAGTACTTC
CDR3 protein: CASSLGTGTYEQYF

V gene: TRBV6-1
clone size: -
CDR3 length: 15
D gene: TRBD2
J gene: TRBJ2-7
CDR3 DNA: TGTGCCAGCGGCGACGGGGGTAGCGGGACCTACGAGCAGTACTTC
CDR3 protein: CASGDGGSGTYEQYF

V gene: TRBV6-6
clone size: -
CDR3 length: 12
D gene: -
J gene: TRBJ2-7
CDR3 DNA: TGTGCCAGCAGTTACAGCGCCTACGAGCAGTACTTC
CDR3 protein: CASSYSAYEQYF

V gene: TRBV28
clone size: -
CDR3 length: 16
D gene: -
J gene: TRBJ1-5
CDR3 DNA: TGTGCCAGCAGTTTATCGGGGGCAGGCGGCAATCAGCCCCAGCATTTT
CDR3 protein: CASSLSGAGGNQPQHF

V gene: TRBV11-2
clone size: -
CDR3 length: 14
D gene: -
J gene: TRBJ2-5
CDR3 DNA: TGTGCCAGCAGCTTAGCAGGGGTCGATGAGACCCAGTACTTC
CDR3 protein: CASSLAGVDETQYF

V gene: TRBV10-3
clone size: -
CDR3 length: 14
D gene: TRBD1
J gene: TRBJ2-1
CDR3 DNA: TGTGCCATCAGTGGGACAGGGGACCTTAATGAGCAGTTCTTC
CDR3 protein: CAISGTGDLNEQFF

V gene: TRBV6-6
clone size: -
CDR3 length: 13
D gene: TRBD1
J gene: TRBJ2-4
CDR3 DNA: TGTGCCAGCAGGGAGGACAGGGGCGACATTCAGTACTTC
CDR3 protein: CASREDRGDIQYF

V gene: TRBV14
clone size: -
CDR3 length: 15
D gene: -
J gene: TRBJ1-1
CDR3 DNA: TGTGCCAGCAGCCTATTGGTAGGGGTTCGGACTGAAGCTTTCTTT
CDR3 protein: CASSLLVGVRTEAFF

V gene: TRBV10-2
clone size: -
CDR3 length: 17
D gene: TRBD1
J gene: TRBJ2-7
CDR3 DNA: TGCGCCAGCAGACCCTCCATCCGGGACAGGGGGCCCTACGAGCAGTACTTC
CDR3 protein: CASRPSIRDRGPYEQYF

V gene: TRBV27
clone size: once
CDR3 length: 13
D gene: -
J gene: TRBJ2-2
CDR3 DNA: TGTGCCAGCAGATGGGGATGGGCCGGGGAGCTGTTTTTT
CDR3 protein: CASRWGWAGELFF

V gene: TRBV2
clone size: -
CDR3 length: 21
D gene: -
J gene: TRBJ1-1
CDR3 DNA: TGTGCCAGCAGTGAAGCTCGGCCTGTGGGGGGCCCCGGAGCGACGGGGACTGAAGCTTTCTTT
CDR3 protein: CASSEARPVGGPGATGTEAFF

V gene: TRBV6-5
clone size: -
CDR3 length: 13
D gene: TRBD1
J gene: TRBJ2-5
CDR3 DNA: TGTGCCAGCAGGCACACAGGGGAAGAGACCCAGTACTTC
CDR3 protein: CASRHTGEETQYF

V gene: TRBV11-3
clone size: few
CDR3 length: 13
D gene: -
J gene: TRBJ2-5
CDR3 DNA: TGTGCCAGCAGCTTAGATCCGCAAGAGACCCAGTACTTC
CDR3 protein: CASSLDPQETQYF

V gene: TRBV27
clone size: -
CDR3 length: 16
D gene: TRBD1
J gene: TRBJ2-2
CDR3 DNA: TGTGCCAGCAGTCCAAGGGGACAGGGTAGGGCCGGGGAGCTGTTTTTT
CDR3 protein: CASSPRGQGRAGELFF

V gene: TRBV11-3
clone size: -
CDR3 length: 15
D gene: TRBD2
J gene: TRBJ2-7
CDR3 DNA: TGTGCCAGCAGCTTTAGCGGGAGTCCCGCCTACGAGCAGTACTTC
CDR3 protein: CASSFSGSPAYEQYF

V gene: TRBV27
clone size: -
CDR3 length: 13
D gene: TRBD2
J gene: TRBJ2-1
CDR3 DNA: TGTGCCAGCAGGTGGGGAGGGTACAATGAGCAGTTCTTC
CDR3 protein: CASRWGGYNEQFF

V gene: TRBV2
clone size: -
CDR3 length: 12
D gene: TRBD1
J gene: TRBJ1-2
CDR3 DNA: TGTGCCAGCAGGGACAGGGAAGATGGCTACACCTTC
CDR3 protein: CASRDREDGYTF

V gene: TRBV27
clone size: -
CDR3 length: 16
D gene: TRBD2
J gene: TRBJ2-1
CDR3 DNA: TGTGCCAGCAGTTCCCTAATGGGGCGGGAGATCCATGAGCAGTTCTTC
CDR3 protein: CASSSLMGREIHEQFF

V gene: TRBV14
clone size: -
CDR3 length: 11
D gene: -
J gene: TRBJ1-2
CDR3 DNA: TGTGCCAGCAGCCTCGAGGATGGCTACACCTTC
CDR3 protein: CASSLEDGYTF

V gene: TRBV4-1
clone size: -
CDR3 length: 16
D gene: TRBD1
J gene: TRBJ1-5
CDR3 DNA: TGCGCCAGCAGCCCATCGTTGGGACAGACCAATCAGCCCCAGCATTTT
CDR3 protein: CASSPSLGQTNQPQHF

V gene: TRBV18
clone size: -
CDR3 length: 16
D gene: TRBD1
J gene: TRBJ1-4
CDR3 DNA: TGTGCCAGCTCACCCTCCGCTGGACAGGGCCGGGAAAAACTGTTTTTT
CDR3 protein: CASSPSAGQGREKLFF

V gene: TRBV27
clone size: -
CDR3 length: 15
D gene: TRBD1
J gene: TRBJ1-5
CDR3 DNA: TGTGCCAGCAGTGGACAGGGTATATTGAATCAGCCCCAGCATTTT
CDR3 protein: CASSGQGILNQPQHF

V gene: TRBV7-9
clone size: -
CDR3 length: 16
D gene: -
J gene: TRBJ1-1
CDR3 DNA: TGTGCCAGCAGCTTAGCGGTACCGGGTTTATCCACTGAAGCTTTCTTT
CDR3 protein: CASSLAVPGLSTEAFF

V gene: TRBV12-5
clone size: -
CDR3 length: 13
D gene: TRBD2
J gene: TRBJ2-5
CDR3 DNA: TGTGCTAGTGGTTTCGGGGGAGGGGAGACCCAGTACTTC
CDR3 protein: CASGFGGGETQYF

V gene: TRBV27
clone size: -
CDR3 length: 17
D gene: -
J gene: TRBJ2-3
CDR3 DNA: TGTGCCAGCAGCCCCTCGGAAGGCCAGATAAACACAGATACGCAGTATTTT
CDR3 protein: CASSPSEGQINTDTQYF

V gene: TRBV9
clone size: once
CDR3 length: 14
D gene: -
J gene: TRBJ2-7
CDR3 DNA: TGTGCCAGCAGCGTAGACAGGATTTCCTACGAGCAGTACTTC
CDR3 protein: CASSVDRISYEQYF